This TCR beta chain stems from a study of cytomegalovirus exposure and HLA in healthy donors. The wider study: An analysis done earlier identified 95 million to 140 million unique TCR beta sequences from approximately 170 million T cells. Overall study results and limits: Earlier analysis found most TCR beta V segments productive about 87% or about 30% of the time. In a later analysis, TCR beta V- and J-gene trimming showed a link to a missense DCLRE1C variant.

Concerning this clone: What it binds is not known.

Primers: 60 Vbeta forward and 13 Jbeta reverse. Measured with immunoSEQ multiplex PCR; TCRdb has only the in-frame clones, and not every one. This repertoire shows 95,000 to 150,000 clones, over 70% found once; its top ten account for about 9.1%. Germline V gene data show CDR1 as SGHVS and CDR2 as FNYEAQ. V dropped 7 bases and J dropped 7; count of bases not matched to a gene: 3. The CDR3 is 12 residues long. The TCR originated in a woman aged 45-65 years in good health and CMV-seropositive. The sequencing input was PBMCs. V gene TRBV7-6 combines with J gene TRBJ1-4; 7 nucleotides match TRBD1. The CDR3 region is CASTRQGEKLFF. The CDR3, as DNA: TGTGCCAGCACCCGACAGGGTGAAAAACTGTTTTTT.